The clone carrying this TCR beta chain was recorded many times. First-strand cDNA relied on TRAV- and TRBV-specific primers spanning alpha and beta chains. A roughly 20-cycle PCR with a constant-region primer and V-primer adapter amplified TCRs. The authors amplified isolated mRNA by in vitro transcription. MiXCR was run by TCRdb on the reads, yielding one entry per CDR3 protein. Here the sample spans nearly 60,000 distinct CDR3 sequences, 23% being singletons. The germline CDR1 and CDR2 sequences are SGHRS and YFSETQ. V gave up 0 bases and J gave up 4 bases, with 15 bases separating them. This CDR3 is 16 amino acids long. The data originate from a study of low-dose radiotherapy and immunotherapy resistance in tumors. Study-level information: It was 1 Gy per fraction every two weeks that Cohort 2 received, adding up to 13 Gy over 26 weeks. Oral aspirin 300 mg was taken by patients daily for four cycles from cycle 1 day 1.

Time point reported: after trial treatment. Treatment described: LDRT plus nivolumab, ipilimumab, low-dose cyclophosphamide and aspirin (RACIN trial). As their treatment, donors received nivolumab, ipilimumab, aspirin, low-dose cyclophosphamide and low-dose radiotherapy. The sequence derives from a male donor with prostate cancer. The sample consisted of PBMCs, taken after low-dose radiotherapy plus immunotherapy. The chain has TRBV5-1 and TRBJ2-3; either TRBD1 or TRBD2 may supply D (6 bases each). CDR3 sequence: CASSLVSGGLADTQYF. In DNA, the CDR3 is TGCGCCAGCAGCTTGGTTTCTGGGGGGCTGGCAGATACGCAGTATTTT.